This T cell receptor beta chain was observed in a study of graft-versus-host responses after intestinal transplantation. Overall study: Grafts were multivisceral, liver-intestinal, or isolated intestinal. All of the recipients had induction that used anti-thymocyte globulin, then tacrolimus and steroids for around three years.

On this clone: The antigen is unknown.

Data came from immunoSEQ multiplex PCR; TCRdb stores just in-frame clones and leaves some out. Of some 10,000 clones in the sample, roughly 92% were seen once. Trimming cost V 4 bases and J 8 bases, with 14 bases left between them. Germline CDR1 is GTSNPN and CDR2 is SVGIG (reference sequence). This CDR3 region has 12 residues. Findings and limits, study-wide: Detected in recipient marrow were GvH clones, some of which were first observed in ileum or blood. Circulating GvH clones peaking coincided with falling HvG clones soon after transplant.

The rearrangement joins TRBV30 to TRBJ1-2; weak D call: TRBD1 (6 bases). The material was PBMCs, obtained approximately 10 weeks after transplant. The clonotype originates from a human patient who received an intestinal transplant, so some T cells may come from the graft donor. CDR3 sequence: CAWNLGGQGYTF. CDR3 coding DNA: TGTGCCTGGAACCTCGGCGGACAGGGCTACACCTTC.